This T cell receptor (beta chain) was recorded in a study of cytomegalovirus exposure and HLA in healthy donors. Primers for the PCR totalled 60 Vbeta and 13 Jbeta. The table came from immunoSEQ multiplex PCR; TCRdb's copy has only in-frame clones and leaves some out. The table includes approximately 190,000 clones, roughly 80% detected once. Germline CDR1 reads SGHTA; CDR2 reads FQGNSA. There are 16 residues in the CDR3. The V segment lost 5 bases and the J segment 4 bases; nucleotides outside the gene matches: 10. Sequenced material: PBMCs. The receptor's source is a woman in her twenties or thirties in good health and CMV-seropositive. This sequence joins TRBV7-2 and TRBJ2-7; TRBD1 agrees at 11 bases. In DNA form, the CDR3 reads TGTGCCAGCAGCGGAGCCGGGGACAGGGGGGGGTACGAGCAGTACTTC. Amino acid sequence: CASSGAGDRGGYEQYF.